A single sample is the source of the 2 T cell receptor beta chains below, sequenced in a study of blood T cell repertoires in COVID-19. TCRdb keeps only in-frame clones here, not all; method: immunoSEQ multiplex PCR. The sample holds 150,000 or so clones, 87% seen once. The sequencing input was peripheral blood. The origin of the receptors is an elderly man with acute or convalescent COVID-19.

The chain has TRBV9 and TRBJ2-1, with D possibly being TRBD1 (6 bases). The ends were cut back, 1 base at V and 4 bases at J, with 18 bases in the middle. Germline CDR1 reads SGDLS; CDR2 reads YYNGEE. This CDR3 has 17 amino acids. CDR3 nucleotides: TGTGCCAGCAGCGTACGGTCAGGGGCCCCTAATTACAATGAGCAGTTCTTC. It encodes CASSVRSGAPNYNEQFF.

The rearrangement links TRBV5-6 to TRBJ1-2; D remains unclear. CDR1 is SGHDT and CDR2 is YYEEEE in the germline V gene. The germline V and J ends were trimmed by 5 bases and 8 bases, with 10 bases remaining between them. This CDR3 is built from 11 residues. Here the CDR3 DNA reads TGTGCCAGCAGTTCCGGGTGGGGCTACACCTTC. Translated: CASSSGWGYTF.